Shown below are 14 T cell receptor beta chains from a single sample sequenced in a study of blood T cell repertoires in COVID-19. Here immunoSEQ multiplex PCR was the method, and the copy in TCRdb shows in-frame clones only, minus some. The data contain approximately 59,000 clones, 70% to 90% of them singletons. Sequenced material: peripheral blood. The origin of the receptors is a human donor in a cohort sampled during active COVID-19.

The V call is TRBV11-2, the J call TRBJ2-7; TRBD1 is a possible D gene (5 bases). The CDR3 covers 10 residues. Trimming left V 8 bases short and J 6 bases short, with 8 bases between. Per the germline V gene, CDR1 is SGHAT and CDR2 is FQNNGV. This CDR3 is CASGAVEQYF. CDR3 nucleotides: TGTGCCAGCGGGGCTGTCGAGCAGTACTTC. Based on the CDR3 plus reference TRBV11-2 and TRBJ2-7, the full variable domain is EAGVAQSPRYKIIEKRQSVAFWCNPISGHATLYWYQQILGQGPKLLIQFQNNGVVDDSQLPKDRFSAERLKGVDSTLKIQPAKLEDSAVYLCASGAVEQYFGPGTRLTVT.

The rearrangement joins TRBV7-9 to TRBJ2-5; D ambiguous. Germline assignment: CDR1 SEHNR and CDR2 FQNEAQ (reference sequence). The V end lost 2 bases, the J end lost 4 bases, and 8 bases lay between the germline ends. CDR3 size: 13 residues. CDR3 amino acids: CASSLFPGETQYF. Here the CDR3 DNA reads TGTGCCAGCAGCTTATTCCCGGGAGAGACCCAGTACTTC.

The rearrangement uses TRBV10-3 and TRBJ2-1; 10 nucleotides align to TRBD2. Germline CDR1 and CDR2: ENHRY and SYGVKD. The CDR3 consists of 16 residues. Losses at the gene ends were 2 bases for V and 3 bases for J; bases not matched to a gene: 4. CDR3 in amino acids: CAISEVAGGGYNEQFF. CDR3 in DNA: TGTGCCATCAGTGAGGTAGCGGGGGGCGGCTACAATGAGCAGTTCTTC.

The V call is TRBV6-2 or TRBV6-3, the J call TRBJ2-6; D call uncertain. V lost 2 bases and J 0 bases, leaving 5 bases between the germline ends. CDR1 and CDR2 (germline): MNHEY, SVGEGT. The CDR3 has 15 residues. CDR3 protein: CASSYGHSGANVLTF. The CDR3 coding sequence is TGTGCCAGCAGTTACGGGCACTCTGGGGCCAACGTCCTGACTTTC.

The genes are TRBV27 and TRBJ1-4; D is undetermined. CDR3 length: 14 amino acids. Germline V gene data show CDR1 as MNHEY and CDR2 as SMNVEV (reference sequence). V was trimmed by 0 bases and J by 7 bases, leaving 9 bases between them. The CDR3: CASSLSRIGEKLFF. For the CDR3, the DNA is TGTGCCAGCAGTTTATCCAGGATAGGTGAAAAACTGTTTTTT. Supplemented by reference TRBV27 and TRBJ1-4, the full variable domain reads EAQVTQNPRYLITVTGKKLTVTCSQNMNHEYMSWYRQDPGLGLRQIYYSMNVEVTDKGDVPEGYKVSRKEKRNFPLILESPSPNQTSLYFCASSLSRIGEKLFFGSGTQLSVL.

The J gene is TRBJ2-2, the V gene TRBV6-2 or TRBV6-3; 10 nucleotides align to TRBD2. In germline, CDR1 is MNHEY, CDR2 SVGEGT. Losses at the gene ends were 5 bases for V and 6 bases for J; bases not matched to a gene: 3. The CDR3 has 14 amino acids. In DNA, the CDR3 is TGTGCCAGCAGTACCAGCGGGGGGGCCGGGGAGCTGTTTTTT. Its translation is CASSTSGGAGELFF.

This rearrangement joins TRBV7-3 to TRBJ2-7, with D tentatively TRBD1 (6 bases). Germline values: CDR1 SGHTA, CDR2 FQGTGA. V gave up 4 bases and J gave up 2 bases, with 27 bases separating them. The CDR3 has 19 amino acids. CDR3 amino acids: CASSSIGTPTIASAYEQYF. Written as DNA, the CDR3 is TGTGCCAGCAGCTCGATCGGGACACCTACGATAGCGTCCGCCTACGAGCAGTACTTC.

The genes are TRBV7-8 and TRBJ1-2; the match to TRBD1 covers 8 bases. Germline V gene data show CDR1 as SGHVS and CDR2 as FQNEAQ. CDR3 length equals 14 residues. V was clipped by 1 base and J by 6 bases; unmatched bases: 4. The CDR3 DNA reads as TGTGCCAGCAGCTTAGTACGACAGGGGAATGGCTACACCTTC. Protein: CASSLVRQGNGYTF.

The chain combines TRBV5-1 with TRBJ2-3, with D possibly TRBD2 on 5 matching bases. Between the trimmed V and J ends, which lost 5 bases and 2 bases, there was a span of 9 bases. Germline V lookup: CDR1 SGHRS, CDR2 YFSETQ. The CDR3 is made up of 13 amino acids. CDR3 loop: CASSGRTTDTQYF. The CDR3 coding sequence is TGCGCCAGCAGTGGGAGAACCACAGATACGCAGTATTTT.

The J gene is TRBJ1-2, the V gene TRBV6-5, with unresolved D. Germline values: CDR1 MNHEY, CDR2 SVGAGI. The CDR3 is 15 amino acids. V was shortened by 2 bases and J by 0 bases, with 10 bases between the two germline ends. The DNA for the CDR3 is TGTGCCAGCAGTTACGAGCCGAGGCCTAACTATGGCTACACCTTC. This translates into CASSYEPRPNYGYTF.

CDR3 DNA sequence: TGTGCCAGCAGCCCAGGGGCGCCCCTCTATGGCTACACCTTC. Its translation is CASSPGAPLYGYTF. This chain links TRBV28 with TRBJ1-2; D perhaps matches TRBD1 (6 bases). There are 14 residues in the CDR3. CDR1 and CDR2 from the germline V gene are MDHEN and SYDVKM. Trimming removed 6 bases from V and 4 bases from J, with 15 bases in between.

This clone was picked up one time. The CDR3 DNA reads TGTGCCACCAGCATACGCCGACAGGGTTTGAAGGATGGCTACACCTTC. Amino acid sequence: CATSIRRQGLKDGYTF. The genes are TRBV15 and TRBJ1-2; 7 bases map to TRBD1. V gave up 4 bases and J gave up 6 bases; unmatched junction bases: 14. CDR1 LNHNV and CDR2 YYDKDF come from the germline V gene (reference sequence). This CDR3 is 16 amino acids long.

The V gene is TRBV2, the J gene TRBJ1-2, with a tentative D call TRBD1 (6 bases). V lost 6 bases, J lost 6 bases, and 14 bases lay in between. Germline CDR1 is SNHLY and CDR2 is FYNNEI. This CDR3 has 13 residues. The DNA of the CDR3 is TGTGCCAGCAGGATGGGGCAGGGGAATGGCTACACCTTC. Translating it yields CASRMGQGNGYTF. Combining the CDR3 with reference TRBV2 and TRBJ1-2 gives the whole variable domain EPEVTQTPSHQVTQMGQEVILRCVPISNHLYFYWYRQILGQKVEFLVSFYNNEISEKSEIFDDQFSVERPDGSNFTLKIRSTKLEDSAMYFCASRMGQGNGYTFGSGTRLTVV.

This clone was detected once. The rearrangement uses TRBV9 and TRBJ2-4; maybe TRBD1 (5 bases). Germline CDR1 and CDR2: SGDLS and YYNGEE. Trimming stripped 0 bases from V and 5 bases from J, with 9 bases between. The CDR3 has 14 amino acids. In DNA form, the CDR3 reads TGTGCCAGCAGCGTAGGACAGTTGGAAAACATTCAGTACTTC. Its protein product is CASSVGQLENIQYF. Based on the CDR3 plus reference TRBV9 and TRBJ2-4, the full variable domain is DSGVTQTPKHLITATGQRVTLRCSPRSGDLSVYWYQQSLDQGLQFLIQYYNGEERAKGNILERFSAQQFPDLHSELNLSSLELGDSALYFCASSVGQLENIQYFGAGTRLSVL.